This T cell receptor (beta chain) came from a study of regulatory T cells in long-lasting Graves disease. Germline V gene lookup returns CDR1 MDHEN and CDR2 SYDVKM. V was clipped by 10 bases and J by 2 bases, with 18 bases between them. This CDR3 is 14 amino acids long. In its sample, this clonotype was seen many times. Time point reported: newly diagnosed GD, antithyroid drugs for less than 3 months. Extracted RNA from PBMCs served as the source of the TCR library. Arm-PCR of CDR3 regions and iRepertoire HTBI primers were the basis on which TCR beta libraries were built. TCRdb analysed the multiplex PCR reads with MiXCR anew, one entry per CDR3 protein. This sample has 360,000 or so distinct CDR3 sequences, with 12% found just once. These same records also appear under a second study, on T cells in Graves' hyperthyroidism and ophthalmopathy.

The rearrangement uses TRBV28 and TRBJ2-7; perhaps TRBD1 as D (6 bases). The source was peripheral blood mononuclear cells (PBMCs), collected at new diagnosis, from a patient treated with antithyroid drugs. The sequence was collected from a woman younger than 30 with Graves disease. CDR3 bases: TGTGCCATACGAACCGGGGACATAGCCTACGAGCAGTACTTC. It yields the protein CAIRTGDIAYEQYF.